The following is a T cell receptor (beta chain) sequence with its context. Here immunoSEQ multiplex PCR was the method, and the copy in TCRdb shows in-frame clones only, minus some. The table has 1,100,000 or so clones, 70% to 80% seen once. Germline CDR1 is SNHLY and CDR2 is FYNNEI. V shed 5 bases and J shed 3 bases, with 14 bases lying between them. The CDR3 extends over 14 amino acids. The data were taken from a study of shared clonotypes between healthy human individuals. The rearrangement links TRBV2 to TRBJ2-7; D tentatively reads TRBD1 or TRBD2 (7 bases each). Material for sequencing was memory CD4+ T cells from PBMCs. Indicated subset: CD45RA-negative fraction. The receptor comes from a man aged 18 to 35 in good health. Some clones in this sample may be carry-over from other donors' samples. CDR3 DNA sequence: TGTGCCAGCAGTCTGACAGGGAGGGACTACGAGCAGTACTTC. Its translation: CASSLTGRDYEQYF.